One sample yielded the 10 T cell receptor beta chains listed below, sequenced in a study of blood T cells in healthy people across ages. With a J-beta primer mix and a sample-barcoded 5' primer, a second PCR ran 7 to 11 cycles. TCRdb analysed the 5' RACE reads with MiXCR anew, one entry per CDR3 protein. The table records approximately 790,000 distinct CDR3 sequences, around two thirds of them present only once. Source material: blood. Receptors originate from a man in his thirties or forties in good health.

This clonotype has more than one count but fewer than ten. The CDR3 reads CASSSGQVIYGYTF. The CDR3 nucleotides are TGTGCCAGCAGCTCCGGACAGGTTATCTATGGCTACACCTTC. The chain carries TRBV5-6 and TRBJ1-2; 7 bases align to TRBD1. Per germline, CDR1 SGHDT and CDR2 YYEEEE. With V trimmed by 3 bases and J by 4 bases, 6 bases remained unmatched. CDR3 size: 14 residues.

This clonotype was seen more than once but under ten times. The gene calls are TRBV4-2 and TRBJ1-5; no clear D. CDR1 is LGHNA and CDR2 is YNFKEQ in the germline V gene. The CDR3 has 16 amino acids. V was cut by 4 bases and J by 9 bases, with 22 bases left in between. The CDR3: CASSPPDTGKTGPQHF. CDR3 nucleotide sequence: TGTGCCAGCAGCCCGCCAGATACGGGGAAGACCGGGCCCCAGCATTTT.

The CDR3 sequence: CAISQQGSDTEAFF. The DNA of the CDR3 is TGTGCCATCAGTCAACAGGGATCGGACACTGAAGCTTTCTTT. The chain couples TRBV10-3 to TRBJ1-1; a possible D gene is TRBD1 (6 bases). The CDR3 contains 14 residues. The V and J ends lost 5 bases and 3 bases respectively, with 13 bases between them. Per the germline V gene, CDR1 is ENHRY and CDR2 is SYGVKD.

The chain links TRBV12-3 or TRBV12-4 to TRBJ1-2, with D perhaps matching TRBD1 (5 bases). The CDR3 sequence is 15 residues long. Deletions cut 6 bases from V and 0 bases from J, with 14 bases between. DNA for the CDR3: TGTGCCAGCAGCCAACCGGGACTCCCTAACTATGGCTACACCTTC. Protein product: CASSQPGLPNYGYTF.

For the CDR3, the DNA is TGTGCCAGCAGCGAGGTAACCAGGCTAATGAACACTGAAGCTTTCTTT. Translating gives CASSEVTRLMNTEAFF. This chain joins TRBV7-2 and TRBJ1-1; no clear D gene. Germline V gene data show CDR1 as SGHTA and CDR2 as FQGNSA. Deletions cut 5 bases from V and 0 bases from J, with 16 bases between. There are 16 residues in the CDR3. Full variable domain (remainder filled in from reference TRBV7-2 and TRBJ1-1): GAGVSQSPSNKVTEKGKDVELRCDPISGHTALYWYRQSLGQGLEFLIYFQGNSAPDKSGLPSDRFSAERTGGSVSTLTIQRTQQEDSAVYLCASSEVTRLMNTEAFFGQGTRLTVV.

On this clonotype: This may stem from a read error, because a much larger clone lies one nucleotide away. The chain is built from TRBV20-1 and TRBJ2-1; TRBD1 or TRBD2 may be the D gene (5 bases each). Between the trimmed V and J ends, which lost 5 bases and 4 bases, there was a span of 18 bases. The CDR3 consists of 15 residues. The germline V gene has CDR1 DFQATT and CDR2 SNEGSKA (reference sequence). CDR3 protein: CSASRSGTVYNEQFF. CDR3 bases: TGCAGTGCTTCCCGATCCGGGACGGTTTACAATGAGCAGTTCTTC.

V gene TRBV10-2 combines with J gene TRBJ1-5; perhaps TRBD1 as D (5 bases). Germline V gives CDR1 WSHSY, CDR2 SAAADI. Trimming stripped 0 bases from V and 4 bases from J, with 10 bases between. The CDR3 runs to 15 residues. The CDR3 DNA follows: TGCGCCAGCAGTGAGTCGGGGCACCGGAATCAGCCCCAGCATTTT. It is translated as CASSESGHRNQPQHF.

This clonotype was seen only a few times. V and J are TRBV5-1 and TRBJ2-1; 10 bases fit TRBD2. In germline, CDR1 is SGHRS, CDR2 YFSETQ. V lost 2 bases, J lost 6 bases, and 2 bases stayed unmatched. CDR3 length equals 14 residues. CDR3 DNA: TGCGCCAGCAGCTTTAGCGGGGGGACCAATGAGCAGTTCTTC. Translation: CASSFSGGTNEQFF.

This clonotype appeared once. V gene TRBV25-1 combines with J gene TRBJ1-6; TRBD1 might be the D (5 bases). Germline loops: CDR1 MGHDK, CDR2 SYGVNS. The V gene lost 3 bases and the J gene lost 9 bases, with 12 bases spanning the gap. CDR3 length: 14 amino acids. The chain's CDR3 is CASSDPTGGSPLHF. CDR3 DNA: TGTGCCAGCAGTGACCCAACCGGGGGTTCACCCCTCCACTTT.

The sample holds a few counts of this clonotype. V usage is TRBV5-6 and J usage is TRBJ2-1, with 7 bases fitting TRBD1. V lost 5 bases and J lost 4; bases outside the gene matches: 6. The CDR3 totals 14 residues. CDR1 is SGHDT and CDR2 is YYEEEE in the germline V gene. The DNA for the CDR3 is TGTGCCAGCAGAACGCCGGGACAGTACAATGAGCAGTTCTTC. Translation: CASRTPGQYNEQFF. The whole variable domain, filled in from reference TRBV5-6 and TRBJ2-1, reads DAGVTQSPTHLIKTRGQQVTLRCSPKSGHDTVSWYQQALGQGPQFIFQYYEEEERQRGNFPDRFSGHQFPNYSSELNVNALLLGDSALYLCASRTPGQYNEQFFGPGTRLTVL.